Shown below are 11 T cell receptor beta chains from a single sample sequenced in a study of T cell repertoires in cytomegalovirus infection. Using its own MiXCR run on the reads, TCRdb lists one record per CDR3 protein. The sample has hundreds of thousands of distinct CDR3 sequences; 15% to 20% are singletons. The material sequenced was PBMCs. The receptors originated from a human donor in good health (CMV status not recorded). Some clones in this sample may be carry-over from other donors' samples.

V and J are TRBV5-5 and TRBJ2-3; TRBD1 aligns across 7 bases. Trimming at V came to 4 bases and at J to 9 bases, leaving 5 bases not matched to a gene. This CDR3 has 12 amino acids. Germline assignment: CDR1 SGHKS and CDR2 YYEKEE (reference sequence). CDR3 bases: TGTGCCAGCAGCCCCGGACAGGACACGCAGTATTTT. The encoded protein is CASSPGQDTQYF. Complete variable domain (other parts from reference TRBV5-5 and TRBJ2-3): DAGVTQSPTHLIKTRGQQVTLRCSPISGHKSVSWYQQVLGQGPQFIFQYYEKEERGRGNFPDRFSARQFPNYSSELNVNALLLGDSALYLCASSPGQDTQYFGPGTRLTVL.

The rearrangement joins TRBV6-1 to TRBJ1-1; D perhaps matches TRBD1 (5 bases). V was shortened by 5 bases and J by 1 base, with 14 bases between the two germline ends. Germline V gene lookup returns CDR1 MNHNS and CDR2 SASEGT. The CDR3 spans 15 residues. The CDR3 DNA follows: TGTGCCAGCAGTTTGGGGCTCTCCGGGAACACTGAAGCTTTCTTT. It yields the protein CASSLGLSGNTEAFF.

The chain is built from TRBV27 and TRBJ2-7; D not resolved. CDR3 length: 14 amino acids. CDR1 is MNHEY and CDR2 is SMNVEV in the germline V gene (reference sequence). Trimming removed 5 bases from V and 1 base from J, with 12 bases in between. CDR3 DNA sequence: TGTGCCAGCAGTCCCTATTGGGATTCCTACGAGCAGTACTTC. It codes for CASSPYWDSYEQYF.

This clonotype showed up just a few times. This chain uses TRBV5-4 with TRBJ2-1; D uncertain. The germline gives CDR1 SGHNT, CDR2 YYREEE (reference sequence). The germline V and J ends were trimmed by 0 bases and 3 bases, with 4 bases remaining between them. The CDR3 is 13 residues long. The CDR3 coding sequence is TGTGCCAGCAGCTTGGAGGACTACAATGAGCAGTTCTTC. Amino acids: CASSLEDYNEQFF.

The gene calls are TRBV11-2 and TRBJ2-5; D is possibly TRBD1 or TRBD2 (5 bases each). CDR1 is SGHAT, CDR2 FQNNGV, per germline. CDR3 length equals 18 residues. V dropped 5 bases and J dropped 3 bases, with 25 bases sitting between them. In DNA form, the CDR3 reads TGTGCCAGCAGCCTAACACACCCGGGGACCCTAGTTAAAGAGACCCAGTACTTC. Its translation is CASSLTHPGTLVKETQYF.

This clonotype was recorded many times. V and J are TRBV7-2 and TRBJ1-5, with D possibly matching TRBD1 (5 bases). V was pared by 2 bases and J by 0 bases, with 8 bases between. Germline V gene sequence: CDR1 SGHTA, CDR2 FQGNSA. This CDR3 is built from 15 residues. The DNA for the CDR3 is TGTGCCAGCAGCTTAATGAGGGGTAGCAATCAGCCCCAGCATTTT. Its protein is CASSLMRGSNQPQHF.

This clonotype showed up just a few times. This chain uses TRBV7-6 with TRBJ2-3; unclear D gene. The CDR3 runs 14 residues. Germline CDR1 reads SGHVS; CDR2 reads FNYEAQ. V was pared by 3 bases and J by 0 bases, with 7 bases between. The CDR3: CASSFSASTDTQYF. In DNA, the CDR3 is TGTGCCAGCAGCTTCAGTGCTAGCACAGATACGCAGTATTTT.

The count of this clonotype is one. V and J are TRBV11-3 and TRBJ2-7; 8 bases agree with TRBD1. The CDR3 is 15 amino acids. The J segment lost 4 bases and the V segment lost 1 base, leaving 6 bases of the junction unmatched. Germline V lookup: CDR1 SGHNT, CDR2 YENEEA. As DNA, the CDR3 is TGTGCCAGCAGCTTAGCTGGCAGGGGGCCGTACGAGCAGTACTTC. Translated, it gives CASSLAGRGPYEQYF.

This clonotype was detected only a few times. The chain recombines TRBV27 with TRBJ1-6, with a weak D call TRBD1 (6 bases). CDR3 length: 14 residues. V was clipped by 5 bases and J by 5 bases, with 10 bases between them. Germline V gives CDR1 MNHEY, CDR2 SMNVEV (reference sequence). CDR3 DNA sequence: TGTGCCAGCAGTCAGGGGACCGATAATTCACCCCTCCACTTT. The encoded protein is CASSQGTDNSPLHF.

There are a few counts of this clonotype. The J gene is TRBJ2-5, the V gene TRBV28, with no clear D. The CDR3 spans 11 residues. V lost 8 bases, J lost 4 bases, and 8 bases lay in between. The germline CDR1 and CDR2 sequences are MDHEN and SYDVKM. CDR3 bases: TGTGCCAGCGGGTCAGCAGAGACCCAGTACTTC. The encoded protein is CASGSAETQYF.

This clonotype was recorded a few times. Written as DNA, the CDR3 is TGCGCCAGCAGCCTGGTGGGCTCCTATAATTCACCCCTCCACTTT. Protein: CASSLVGSYNSPLHF. The rearrangement links TRBV4-1 to TRBJ1-6; D call uncertain. This CDR3 has 15 amino acids. Germline CDR1 MGHRA, CDR2 YSYEKL. V gave up 4 bases and J gave up 0 bases, with 7 bases separating them.